A single TCR beta chain is shown here with its context. The data were taken from a study of blood T cell repertoires in COVID-19. The overall study: Samples taken during acute and convalescent COVID-19 were collected in the United States, Italy and Spain. Sources were T cells, B-cell-depleted T cells, or PBMCs; the material itself was cDNA or gDNA.

The repertoire was sequenced with immunoSEQ multiplex PCR; TCRdb's copy has only in-frame clones and lacks some. There are 180,000 or so clones in the sample; over 70% occur only once, and around 6.3% lies in the top ten. V shed 0 bases and J 3 bases; nucleotides not matched to a gene: 10. The CDR3 sequence is 17 residues long. Germline V gene lookup returns CDR1 KGHSH and CDR2 LQKENI. This TCR was sampled from a woman in her 40s with COVID-19, enrolled during active disease. Specimen: peripheral blood. The V call is TRBV18, the J call TRBJ2-7; TRBD2 aligns across 8 bases. CDR3 nucleotide sequence: TGTGCCAGCTCACCACCCGGACTTATAGCGGGAAACTACGAGCAGTACTTC. Protein sequence: CASSPPGLIAGNYEQYF. Combining the CDR3 with reference TRBV18 and TRBJ2-7 gives the whole variable domain NAGVMQNPRHLVRRRGQEARLRCSPMKGHSHVYWYRQLPEEGLKFMVYLQKENIIDESGMPKERFSAEFPKEGPSILRIQQVVRGDSAAYFCASSPPGLIAGNYEQYFGPGTRLTVT.